These T cell receptor beta chains were read from a single sample in a study of siplizumab effects on memory and regulatory T cells. The data were produced by immunoSEQ multiplex PCR, yet TCRdb's version contains in-frame clones alone and is incomplete. Of roughly 120,000 clones listed, approximately 94% are singletons. Input material: non-Treg CD4+ T cells sorted from blood. These TCRs come from a human donor in good health. The CDR3 runs from the conserved cysteine through the conserved F or W. Fields, in order: clone size, D gene, V gene, J gene, CDR3 DNA, CDR3 protein. The D gene is left open where the match is weak. Clone size is given for some rows only: seen once, a few or many times, or a class if the clone is expanded.

clone size: .; D gene: .; V gene: TRBV6-5; J gene: TRBJ1-5; CDR3 DNA: TGTGCCAGCAGTTACGGCAGGGACAATCAGCCCCAGCATTTT; CDR3 protein: CASSYGRDNQPQHF
clone size: .; D gene: .; V gene: TRBV5-8; J gene: TRBJ1-3; CDR3 DNA: TGTGCCAGCAGCTTACGGGGACACCTTTCCTCTGGAAACACCATATATTTT; CDR3 protein: CASSLRGHLSSGNTIYF
clone size: once; D gene: .; V gene: TRBV25-1; J gene: TRBJ1-6; CDR3 DNA: TGTGCCAGCAGTGTGGTAGGAGGGTCACCCCTCCACTTT; CDR3 protein: CASSVVGGSPLHF
clone size: .; D gene: .; V gene: TRBV5-1; J gene: TRBJ1-1; CDR3 DNA: TGCGCCAGCAGCTTGTATATGGGGGCGGGCACTGAAGCTTTCTTT; CDR3 protein: CASSLYMGAGTEAFF
clone size: .; D gene: TRBD2; V gene: TRBV6-5; J gene: TRBJ2-5; CDR3 DNA: TGTGCCAGCAGTTCCTGGGGAGCGGGGCGGCAAGAGACCCAGTACTTC; CDR3 protein: CASSSWGAGRQETQYF
clone size: .; D gene: .; V gene: TRBV18; J gene: TRBJ1-1; CDR3 DNA: TGTGCCAGCTCACCGACGGGGGGTGGGACTGAAGCTTTCTTT; CDR3 protein: CASSPTGGGTEAFF
clone size: .; D gene: .; V gene: TRBV5-1; J gene: TRBJ2-7; CDR3 DNA: TGCGCCAGCAGCCCGGGGGGCGGACAATCCTACGAGCAGTACTTC; CDR3 protein: CASSPGGGQSYEQYF
clone size: .; D gene: .; V gene: TRBV5-1; J gene: TRBJ1-1; CDR3 DNA: TGCGCCAGCAGCTTCGTTCAGGGTGCGATGAACACTGAAGCTTTCTTT; CDR3 protein: CASSFVQGAMNTEAFF
clone size: .; D gene: .; V gene: TRBV18; J gene: TRBJ1-1; CDR3 DNA: TGTGCCAGCTCACCACAGGGGTCGGGCACTGAAGCTTTCTTT; CDR3 protein: CASSPQGSGTEAFF
clone size: .; D gene: TRBD2; V gene: TRBV30; J gene: TRBJ2-3; CDR3 DNA: TGTGCCTGGGGGCTAGCGGGGGGTGGAGGTACGCAGTATTTT; CDR3 protein: CAWGLAGGGGTQYF
clone size: .; D gene: TRBD2; V gene: TRBV6-5; J gene: TRBJ2-4; CDR3 DNA: TGTGCCAGCAGTTACGGGCTAGCGGGGGGGACAAACATTCAGTACTTC; CDR3 protein: CASSYGLAGGTNIQYF
clone size: .; D gene: .; V gene: TRBV7-8; J gene: TRBJ2-7; CDR3 DNA: TGTGCCAGCAGCGTGACAGTATACGAGCAGTACTTC; CDR3 protein: CASSVTVYEQYF
clone size: once; D gene: TRBD1; V gene: TRBV18; J gene: TRBJ1-5; CDR3 DNA: TGTGCCAGCTCGGCGGACAGGGAACAGCCCCAGCATTTT; CDR3 protein: CASSADREQPQHF
clone size: .; D gene: TRBD1; V gene: TRBV7-9; J gene: TRBJ1-4; CDR3 DNA: TGTGCCAGCAGCCAGGGACAGGGCAGGGAAAAACTGTTTTTT; CDR3 protein: CASSQGQGREKLFF
clone size: .; D gene: TRBD2; V gene: TRBV13; J gene: TRBJ2-3; CDR3 DNA: TGTGCCAGCAGCTTAGCGGCGGGGGGGGCGGATACGCAGTATTTT; CDR3 protein: CASSLAAGGADTQYF
clone size: .; D gene: .; V gene: TRBV9; J gene: TRBJ2-2; CDR3 DNA: TGTGCCAGCAGCGTGGCCCCGGACCCCGGGGAGCTGTTTTTT; CDR3 protein: CASSVAPDPGELFF
clone size: .; D gene: .; V gene: TRBV9; J gene: TRBJ2-7; CDR3 DNA: TGTGCCAGCAGCGTCGGACAGTTTGCGAACGAGCAGTACTTC; CDR3 protein: CASSVGQFANEQYF
clone size: .; D gene: TRBD1; V gene: TRBV28; J gene: TRBJ2-7; CDR3 DNA: TGTGCCAGCAGTTTAAGGAGGGACAGGGCCTACTTC; CDR3 protein: CASSLRRDRAYF
clone size: .; D gene: TRBD2; V gene: TRBV13; J gene: TRBJ2-3; CDR3 DNA: TGTGCCAGCAGCCAGCGGGGGGGCCCCGCAGATACGCAGTATTTT; CDR3 protein: CASSQRGGPADTQYF
clone size: .; D gene: TRBD1; V gene: TRBV9; J gene: TRBJ1-3; CDR3 DNA: TGTGCCAGCAGCAGACAGGGACAGGGAAGAAGCTCTGGAAACACCATATATTTT; CDR3 protein: CASSRQGQGRSSGNTIYF
clone size: .; D gene: .; V gene: TRBV29-1; J gene: TRBJ2-1; CDR3 DNA: TGCAGCGCTGAGGGGCAGTCCTACAATGAGCAGTTCTTC; CDR3 protein: CSAEGQSYNEQFF
clone size: .; D gene: TRBD2; V gene: TRBV7-2; J gene: TRBJ2-5; CDR3 DNA: TGTGCCAGCAGCTCGTGGACTAGGGCAATGGAGACCCAGTACTTC; CDR3 protein: CASSSWTRAMETQYF
clone size: once; D gene: TRBD1; V gene: TRBV5-1; J gene: TRBJ2-2; CDR3 DNA: TGCGCCAGCAGCGTAAACAGGGGGCCTGGGGAGCTGTTTTTT; CDR3 protein: CASSVNRGPGELFF
clone size: .; D gene: TRBD1; V gene: TRBV10-3; J gene: TRBJ2-5; CDR3 DNA: TGTGCCATCAGGGGCTCTGCCCCAGGGGGAGAGACCCAGTACTTC; CDR3 protein: CAIRGSAPGGETQYF
clone size: .; D gene: TRBD2; V gene: TRBV27; J gene: TRBJ2-7; CDR3 DNA: TGTGCCAGCAGTCCCCGGACTAGCGGGGTCTTTCCCTACGAGCAGTACTTC; CDR3 protein: CASSPRTSGVFPYEQYF
clone size: .; D gene: .; V gene: TRBV25-1; J gene: TRBJ1-2; CDR3 DNA: TGTGCCAGCAGTGAATCAAACAGGTTGGGCGGCTACACCTTC; CDR3 protein: CASSESNRLGGYTF
clone size: .; D gene: .; V gene: TRBV7-9; J gene: TRBJ1-1; CDR3 DNA: TGTGCCAGCAGCTTAGGGCCGGGAAGAGGGAACACTGAAGCTTTCTTT; CDR3 protein: CASSLGPGRGNTEAFF
clone size: once; D gene: .; V gene: TRBV15; J gene: TRBJ2-3; CDR3 DNA: TGTGCCACCAGCAAGGCTTCCCGTCGTAGCACAGATACGCAGTATTTT; CDR3 protein: CATSKASRRSTDTQYF
clone size: .; D gene: TRBD1; V gene: TRBV2; J gene: TRBJ1-5; CDR3 DNA: TGTGCCAGCACCCTCAGGAGGCAGGGGGTTGATCAGCCCCAGCATTTT; CDR3 protein: CASTLRRQGVDQPQHF
clone size: once; D gene: .; V gene: TRBV6-1; J gene: TRBJ2-6; CDR3 DNA: TGTGCCAGCAACCTTCAGGGCTCTGGGGCCAACGTCCTGACTTTC; CDR3 protein: CASNLQGSGANVLTF
clone size: few; D gene: .; V gene: TRBV25-1; J gene: TRBJ1-1; CDR3 DNA: TGTGCCAGCAGTGAACAGGGATTCACTGAAGCTTTCTTT; CDR3 protein: CASSEQGFTEAFF
clone size: .; D gene: TRBD1; V gene: TRBV6-5; J gene: TRBJ1-2; CDR3 DNA: TGTGCCAGCAGTCGACAGGGAAGGCCACCTTATGGCTACACCTTC; CDR3 protein: CASSRQGRPPYGYTF